This T cell receptor beta chain was captured in a study of T and B cells in COVID-19 patients. Study summary: Peripheral blood came from COVID-19 patients with active infection or after recovery. Of 20 active-infection patients, 12 were critically ill with mechanical ventilation or extracorporeal membrane oxygenation. The study, taken as a whole, reports: In COVID-19 patients, T cell receptor beta variable and joining gene use was reportedly strongly skewed. The recovered cohort had under 3,000 exclusive TCR clusters, including around 34 low generation probability clusters.

BIOMED2 TRB-A/B primer pools were used in multiplex TRB PCR. TCRdb fed the multiplex PCR reads into MiXCR, producing one record per CDR3 protein. The sample comprises about 8,000 distinct CDR3 sequences, 20% to 30% of which are singletons, and 17% rests with the top ten. This clonotype was seen more than once but under ten times. Its specificity is not known. From blood, about 250-550 ng of genomic DNA served as TRB template. Between the trimmed V and J ends, which lost 3 bases and 0 bases, there was a span of 6 bases. The CDR3 is 15 residues long. Germline loops: CDR1 MDHEN, CDR2 SYDVKM. The rearrangement joins TRBV28 to TRBJ2-6; D not certain. Material for sequencing was blood. The receptor was derived from a human donor with active COVID-19. The CDR3 region is CASSLSLSGANVLTF. The DNA of the CDR3 is TGTGCCAGCAGTTTGAGCCTCTCTGGGGCCAACGTCCTGACTTTC.